This entry lists 19 T cell receptor beta chains sequenced from one sample in a study of T cells in Graves' hyperthyroidism and ophthalmopathy. Regions amplified from RNA transcripts were the TCR beta CDR3 regions. In the first-round RT-PCR of the TCR CDR3, the HTBI primer set was used. TCRdb reprocessed the multiplex PCR reads with MiXCR, giving one entry per CDR3 protein. The sample contains about 400,000 distinct CDR3 sequences, around 25% of which appear only once. The specimen sequenced was blood. The receptors originated from a man over 45 with Graves' hyperthyroidism.

The chain joins TRBV9 to TRBJ2-7, with a weak D call TRBD2 (7 bases). The CDR3 length is 14 residues. Germline CDR1 SGDLS, CDR2 YYNGEE. V was pared by 0 bases and J by 3 bases, with 10 bases between. CDR3 loop: CASSVGRGGYEQYF. CDR3 DNA: TGTGCCAGCAGCGTAGGTAGGGGGGGCTACGAGCAGTACTTC.

This clonotype was seen many times. The chain is built from TRBV28 and TRBJ1-5; D not resolved. Per the germline V gene, CDR1 is MDHEN and CDR2 is SYDVKM. The CDR3 spans 14 residues. The ends were cut back, 6 bases at V and 1 base at J, with 10 bases in the middle. The DNA for the CDR3 is TGTGCCAGCAGAACCTCGGGGAGCAATCAGCCCCAGCATTTT. This encodes CASRTSGSNQPQHF. Full variable domain (outside the CDR3, taken from reference TRBV28 and TRBJ1-5): DVKVTQSSRYLVKRTGEKVFLECVQDMDHENMFWYRQDPGLGLRLIYFSYDVKMKEKGDIPEGYSVSREKKERFSLILESASTNQTSMYLCASRTSGSNQPQHFGDGTRLSIL.

This clonotype has just a few counts. The chain links TRBV28 to TRBJ2-5; D remains unclear. V lost 5 bases to trimming and J lost 4 bases, with 11 bases between them. The CDR3 has 13 residues. Germline values: CDR1 MDHEN, CDR2 SYDVKM. CDR3 nucleotide sequence: TGTGCCAGCAGTAATGGCGGTGGAGAGACCCAGTACTTC. Translation gives CASSNGGGETQYF.

This sequence joins TRBV27 and TRBJ1-2, with TRBD1 matching over 9 bases. Germline values: CDR1 MNHEY, CDR2 SMNVEV (reference sequence). The CDR3 has 13 amino acids. The V gene end was trimmed by 5 bases and the J gene end by 6 bases; junction bases not matched to a gene: 4. The CDR3 sequence: CASSVDRGNGYTF. The CDR3 coding sequence is TGTGCCAGCAGTGTAGACAGGGGGAATGGCTACACCTTC.

This clonotype has only a few counts. The chain has TRBV6-6 and TRBJ2-1; 8 bases are shared with TRBD2. Germline CDR1 reads MNHNY; CDR2 reads SVGAGI (reference sequence). The CDR3 sequence is 16 residues long. V gave up 0 bases and J gave up 2 bases; unmatched junction bases: 3. The CDR3 is CASSYSPGLAYNEQFF. The CDR3 region has the DNA TGTGCCAGCAGTTACTCTCCGGGACTAGCCTACAATGAGCAGTTCTTC.

This clonotype has ten or more counts. The CDR3 spells CASSLQGSVAETQYF. DNA of the CDR3: TGTGCCAGCAGCTTGCAAGGGTCGGTAGCGGAGACCCAGTACTTC. V and J are TRBV7-3 and TRBJ2-5, with D possibly matching TRBD2 (5 bases). Trimming pared 3 bases from V and 5 bases from J, leaving 16 bases between. Germline V gives CDR1 SGHTA, CDR2 FQGTGA. The CDR3 sequence is 15 residues long.

This clonotype was recorded at least ten times. The chain recombines TRBV28 with TRBJ1-1; D possibly corresponds to TRBD1 (5 bases). Per the germline V gene, CDR1 is MDHEN and CDR2 is SYDVKM. The CDR3 runs to 14 residues. The germline V and J ends were trimmed by 3 bases and 4 bases, with 12 bases remaining between them. As DNA, the CDR3 is TGTGCCAGCAGTTTCCAGGGTAGGGGCACTGAAGCTTTCTTT. It yields the protein CASSFQGRGTEAFF.

The chain recombines TRBV19 with TRBJ1-1; 7 bases map to TRBD1. The CDR3 has 14 amino acids. Per germline, CDR1 LNHDA and CDR2 SQIVND (reference sequence). The junction had 7 bases not matched to a gene; V was cut back by 7 bases and J by 2 bases. CDR3 amino acids: CASTRGQSNTEAFF. CDR3 coding DNA: TGTGCCAGTACCAGGGGACAGAGTAACACTGAAGCTTTCTTT.

This clonotype was counted a few times. The chain uses TRBV7-2 and TRBJ2-3; D might be TRBD1 (6 bases). CDR1 and CDR2 from the germline V gene are SGHTA and FQGNSA. V lost 1 base and J 4 bases, leaving 12 bases between the germline ends. The CDR3 extends over 15 amino acids. The CDR3 reads CASSLVQGHPDTQYF. DNA for the CDR3: TGTGCCAGCAGCTTAGTACAGGGTCACCCAGATACGCAGTATTTT. The variable domain in full, completed from reference TRBV7-2 and TRBJ2-3, reads GAGVSQSPSNKVTEKGKDVELRCDPISGHTALYWYRQSLGQGLEFLIYFQGNSAPDKSGLPSDRFSAERTGGSVSTLTIQRTQQEDSAVYLCASSLVQGHPDTQYFGPGTRLTVL.

This clonotype was seen many times. This chain connects TRBV2 to TRBJ2-7; D is undetermined. The CDR3 covers 15 residues. Germline CDR1 is SNHLY and CDR2 is FYNNEI. V was trimmed by 6 bases and J by 3 bases, leaving 18 bases between them. CDR3 residues: CASRIWMPVGYEQYF. The CDR3 region has the DNA TGTGCCAGCAGGATATGGATGCCGGTGGGCTACGAGCAGTACTTC.

J is TRBJ1-2 and V is TRBV12-3 or TRBV12-4; D perhaps matches TRBD1 (6 bases). Deletions cut 1 base from V and 8 bases from J, with 20 bases between. The CDR3 sequence is 16 residues long. CDR3 nucleotides: TGTGCCAGCAGTTTAGACCTAGTCGCGGGGGGGCTAGGCTACACCTTC. This codes for CASSLDLVAGGLGYTF.

The gene calls are TRBV25-1 and TRBJ2-5; D is undetermined. CDR3 length equals 13 residues. Trimming took off 4 bases at V and 6 bases at J, with 12 bases between the two ends. Germline V gives CDR1 MGHDK, CDR2 SYGVNS. CDR3: CASSGISRQTQYF. DNA of the CDR3: TGTGCCAGCAGTGGGATTAGTAGACAGACCCAGTACTTC.

This clonotype occurred a few times. V and J are TRBV7-3 and TRBJ1-2; 8 nucleotides line up with TRBD1. Germline-derived CDR1 and CDR2 are SGHTA and FQGTGA. The CDR3 spans 15 residues. V lost 0 bases and J lost 6; bases outside the gene matches: 6. CDR3 protein: CASSLTGQGRDGYTF. Here the CDR3 DNA reads TGTGCCAGCAGCTTAACAGGACAGGGTCGGGATGGCTACACCTTC.

This clonotype appeared many times. The chain recombines TRBV2 with TRBJ2-1, with 7 bases identical to TRBD1. CDR1 SNHLY and CDR2 FYNNEI come from the germline V gene. CDR3 length equals 13 residues. Trimming at V came to 8 bases and at J to 4 bases, leaving 5 bases not matched to a gene. DNA of the CDR3: TGTGCCAGCCGGGACAGCCTTTACAATGAGCAGTTCTTC. Translating gives CASRDSLYNEQFF.

The CDR3 loop reads CSVYGQGSQPQHF. The CDR3 region has the DNA TGCAGTGTTTACGGACAGGGCAGTCAGCCCCAGCATTTT. V is TRBV20-1 and J is TRBJ1-5; 8 nucleotides match TRBD1. The CDR3 is 13 amino acids. CDR1 is DFQATT and CDR2 is SNEGSKA in the germline V gene (reference sequence). V lost 7 bases and J lost 6; bases outside the gene matches: 8.

The chain combines TRBV6-1 with TRBJ2-6, with D perhaps TRBD2 (5 bases). The CDR3 totals 15 residues. Germline assignment: CDR1 MNHNS and CDR2 SASEGT. Trimming took 7 bases from V and 0 from J, leaving 10 bases between them. The CDR3 DNA reads TGTGCCAGCAAAGAGGGCCTCTCTGGGGCCAACGTCCTGACTTTC. Translated, it gives CASKEGLSGANVLTF.

This sequence joins TRBV29-1 and TRBJ1-2, with a weak D call TRBD1 (6 bases). The V and J ends lost 1 base and 2 bases respectively, with 8 bases between them. The CDR3 has 13 residues. The germline CDR1 and CDR2 sequences are SQVTM and ANQGSEA. CDR3 sequence: CSVEVRGNYGYTF. For the CDR3, the DNA is TGCAGCGTTGAAGTGAGGGGGAACTATGGCTACACCTTC.

This clonotype showed up just a few times. This chain connects TRBV28 to TRBJ1-5; no clear D gene. The CDR3 extends over 14 amino acids. V was clipped by 4 bases and J by 4 bases, with 11 bases between them. Germline-derived CDR1 and CDR2 are MDHEN and SYDVKM. The CDR3 sequence is CASSSPTVNQPQHF. DNA of the CDR3: TGTGCCAGCAGTTCCCCGACGGTAAATCAGCCCCAGCATTTT.

This clonotype was seen ten or more times. The V and J genes are TRBV28 and TRBJ1-1, with D maybe TRBD1 (5 bases). Trimming pared 5 bases from V and 1 base from J, leaving 11 bases between. Looked up from germline, CDR1 is MDHEN and CDR2 is SYDVKM. The CDR3 has 14 residues. CDR3 sequence reads: CASSPRQRNTEAFF. CDR3 coding DNA: TGTGCCAGCAGTCCGCGACAGAGGAACACTGAAGCTTTCTTT.